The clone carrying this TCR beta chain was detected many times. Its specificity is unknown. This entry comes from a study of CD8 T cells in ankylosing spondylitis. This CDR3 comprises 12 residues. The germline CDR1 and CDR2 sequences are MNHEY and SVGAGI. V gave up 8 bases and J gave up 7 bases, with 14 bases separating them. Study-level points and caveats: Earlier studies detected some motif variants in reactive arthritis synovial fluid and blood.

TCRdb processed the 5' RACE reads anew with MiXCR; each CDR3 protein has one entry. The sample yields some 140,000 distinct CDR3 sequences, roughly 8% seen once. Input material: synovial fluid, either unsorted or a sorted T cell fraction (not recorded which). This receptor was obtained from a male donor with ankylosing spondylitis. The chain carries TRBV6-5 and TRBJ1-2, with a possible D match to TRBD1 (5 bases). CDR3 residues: CASWGMDGGYTF. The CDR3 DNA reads TGTGCCAGCTGGGGGATGGATGGTGGCTACACCTTC.